The 26 T cell receptor beta chains presented below share a single source sample, sequenced in a study of PD-1 blockade in classical Hodgkin lymphoma. Measured with immunoSEQ multiplex PCR; TCRdb has only the in-frame clones, and not every one. This table holds roughly 100,000 clones, approximately 89% found once. Time point indicated: cycle 4 day 1 (C4D1), after 6 weeks of nivolumab. Patients all relapsed after autologous stem cell transplantation, and there was variation in brentuximab vedotin exposure. The source was peripheral blood mononuclear cells (PBMCs), collected before the fourth cycle of nivolumab. The receptor source for this set is a human donor with classical Hodgkin lymphoma.

This clone was found once. The chain uses TRBV6-6 and TRBJ2-1, with no clear D. Trimming stripped 2 bases from V and 5 bases from J, with 4 bases between. The germline V gene has CDR1 MNHNY and CDR2 SVGAGI (reference sequence). The CDR3 spans 12 residues. CDR3 bases: TGTGCCAGCAGTTACCAAAACAATGAGCAGTTCTTC. This gives the protein CASSYQNNEQFF.

J is TRBJ1-2 and V is TRBV6-5; tentatively, D is TRBD1 (5 bases). The CDR3 is made up of 13 amino acids. V lost 4 bases to trimming and J lost 2 bases, with 8 bases between them. Germline CDR1 is MNHEY and CDR2 is SVGAGI. The CDR3 nucleotides read TGTGCCAGCAGTTCCCAGGGCAACTATGGCTACACCTTC. Its translation: CASSSQGNYGYTF.

The chain has TRBV7-2 and TRBJ2-3, with D maybe TRBD1 (7 bases). Germline CDR1 is SGHTA and CDR2 is FQGNSA. The CDR3 totals 14 residues. Trimming removed 4 bases at V and 6 bases at J, with 14 bases between. Here the CDR3 reads CASSSPPGGDTQYF. Written as DNA, the CDR3 is TGTGCCAGCAGCTCCCCACCAGGGGGGGATACGCAGTATTTT.

The chain recombines TRBV7-9 with TRBJ2-1, with D possibly matching TRBD2 (5 bases). Germline V gene lookup returns CDR1 SEHNR and CDR2 FQNEAQ (reference sequence). The CDR3 sequence is 15 residues long. V lost 0 bases and J lost 8, with 14 bases in between. CDR3 DNA sequence: TGTGCCAGCAGCTTAGCGGGAGCCCTGGCCCATGAGCAGTTCTTC. Its translation: CASSLAGALAHEQFF.

The rearrangement uses TRBV7-2 and TRBJ2-7; 11 nucleotides line up with TRBD2. Trimming cost V 2 bases and J 6 bases; bases outside gene matches: 6. From germline, CDR1 is SGHTA and CDR2 FQGNSA. The CDR3 extends over 15 amino acids. The CDR3 nucleotides read TGTGCCAGCAGCTTACTAGCGGGAGGTCTTCTCGAGCAGTACTTC. This translates into CASSLLAGGLLEQYF.

This chain links TRBV15 with TRBJ2-7; 9 bases fit TRBD1. Germline loops: CDR1 LNHNV, CDR2 YYDKDF (reference sequence). This CDR3 region has 15 residues. Trimming at V came to 4 bases and at J to 3 bases, leaving 7 bases not matched to a gene. CDR3 amino acids: CATSTNRGPLYEQYF. CDR3 coding DNA: TGTGCCACCAGCACTAACAGGGGGCCCCTCTACGAGCAGTACTTC.

This rearrangement joins TRBV2 to TRBJ1-1; 8 nucleotides align to TRBD1. CDR1 is SNHLY and CDR2 is FYNNEI in the germline V gene. Trimming took 4 bases from V and 1 from J; bases not matched to a gene: 5. The CDR3 consists of 15 residues. The CDR3 here is CASSGPGGTNTEAFF. CDR3 in DNA: TGTGCCAGCAGTGGTCCAGGGGGCACGAACACTGAAGCTTTCTTT.

The V gene is TRBV2, the J gene TRBJ1-1, with D possibly TRBD1 on 5 matching bases. The CDR3 is made up of 15 amino acids. V lost 6 bases and J 3 bases, leaving 17 bases between the germline ends. Germline V gene data show CDR1 as SNHLY and CDR2 as FYNNEI. The CDR3 protein is CASSPSGQGHTEAFF. CDR3 coding DNA: TGTGCCAGCAGCCCTAGTGGGCAGGGACACACTGAAGCTTTCTTT.

The table lists this clone with a count of one. V gene TRBV19 combines with J gene TRBJ2-1; tentative D call: TRBD2 (6 bases). The CDR3 runs to 14 residues. In germline, CDR1 is LNHDA, CDR2 SQIVND (reference sequence). V lost 10 bases to trimming and J lost 2 bases, with 15 bases between them. CDR3 region: CATSKGGTYNEQFF. CDR3 coding DNA: TGTGCCACCAGCAAAGGCGGGACCTACAATGAGCAGTTCTTC.

The J gene is TRBJ2-3, the V gene TRBV6-4; the D gene is possibly TRBD2 (5 bases). The germline gives CDR1 MRHNA, CDR2 SNTAGT. The CDR3 sequence is 13 residues long. Trimming removed 5 bases from V and 3 bases from J, with 9 bases in between. The CDR3 spells CASSLAHTDTQYF. CDR3 DNA sequence: TGTGCCAGCAGTTTAGCGCATACAGATACGCAGTATTTT.

J is TRBJ1-4 and V is TRBV6-5; 7 positions match TRBD1. This CDR3 is built from 15 residues. J was trimmed by 7 bases and V by 0 bases; bases with no gene match: 5. CDR1 is MNHEY, CDR2 SVGAGI, per germline. The DNA of the CDR3 is TGTGCCAGCAGTTACTCAGGGGGCTCAGGTGAAAAACTGTTTTTT. Translation: CASSYSGGSGEKLFF.

This chain connects TRBV19 to TRBJ2-7; possibly TRBD1 or TRBD2 for D (5 bases each). Germline V gene lookup returns CDR1 LNHDA and CDR2 SQIVND (reference sequence). The CDR3 covers 15 residues. V was trimmed by 1 base and J by 0 bases, leaving 10 bases between them. As DNA, the CDR3 is TGTGCCAGTAGTATAGCACGGGGACCCTCCTACGAGCAGTACTTC. Protein product: CASSIARGPSYEQYF.

The chain joins TRBV18 to TRBJ1-3; D gene uncertain. Germline values: CDR1 KGHSH, CDR2 LQKENI. The CDR3 is made up of 14 amino acids. The ends were cut back, 2 bases at V and 0 bases at J, with 5 bases in the middle. In nucleotides, the CDR3 is TGTGCCAGCTCACCATTGGACTCTGGAAACACCATATATTTT. This gives the protein CASSPLDSGNTIYF.

This chain joins TRBV2 and TRBJ1-2; TRBD1 is a possible D gene (5 bases). Per germline, CDR1 SNHLY and CDR2 FYNNEI. Deletions cut 6 bases from V and 3 bases from J, with 11 bases between. The CDR3 contains 13 residues. The CDR3, as DNA: TGTGCCAGCAGACGAGGGGAGGACTATGGCTACACCTTC. It yields the protein CASRRGEDYGYTF. The full variable domain, in which reference TRBV2 and TRBJ1-2 provide the parts outside the CDR3, is EPEVTQTPSHQVTQMGQEVILRCVPISNHLYFYWYRQILGQKVEFLVSFYNNEISEKSEIFDDQFSVERPDGSNFTLKIRSTKLEDSAMYFCASRRGEDYGYTFGSGTRLTVV.

The chain combines TRBV30 with TRBJ2-7, with D possibly being TRBD1 or TRBD2 (5 bases each). Trimming left V 1 base short and J 4 bases short, with 8 bases between. This CDR3 region has 12 residues. Germline CDR1 GTSNPN, CDR2 SVGIG (reference sequence). The CDR3 sequence: CAWSGGSYEQYF. CDR3 nucleotide sequence: TGTGCCTGGAGTGGGGGGTCTTACGAGCAGTACTTC.

The chain couples TRBV10-3 to TRBJ2-7; TRBD2 agrees at 10 bases. This CDR3 spans 14 amino acids. V lost 6 bases, J lost 7 bases, and 9 bases stayed unmatched. CDR1 ENHRY and CDR2 SYGVKD come from the germline V gene. CDR3 protein: CAISPTSGTTEQYF. CDR3 DNA sequence: TGTGCCATCAGCCCTACTAGCGGGACCACGGAGCAGTACTTC.

The rearrangement joins TRBV7-2 to TRBJ1-2, with D unresolved. The CDR3 extends over 15 amino acids. Germline V lookup: CDR1 SGHTA, CDR2 FQGNSA. The V end was cut by 2 bases, the J end by 4 bases, with 14 bases between. This CDR3 is CASSLNSPGGYGYTF. The CDR3 coding sequence is TGTGCCAGCAGCTTAAATTCCCCTGGTGGCTATGGCTACACCTTC.

The chain combines TRBV30 with TRBJ2-2, with 9 bases aligning to TRBD2. CDR1 and CDR2 (germline): GTSNPN, SVGIG (reference sequence). The V gene end was trimmed by 2 bases and the J gene end by 6 bases; junction bases not matched to a gene: 16. CDR3 size: 18 residues. The CDR3 DNA reads TGTGCCTGGAGTATCCAGGGCGGCGGGAGGGCCGGGGCCGGGGAGCTGTTTTTT. The encoded protein is CAWSIQGGGRAGAGELFF.

The V gene is TRBV5-4, the J gene TRBJ1-1, with TRBD1 identical over 7 bases. J gave up 3 bases and V 4 bases, and 6 bases lay outside the gene matches. The CDR3 sequence is 14 residues long. In germline, CDR1 is SGHNT, CDR2 YYREEE (reference sequence). The CDR3 DNA is TGTGCCAGCAGCACGACAGGGTGGGACACTGAAGCTTTCTTT. This encodes CASSTTGWDTEAFF.

Here the CDR3 reads CASSLSYNEQFF. The CDR3, as DNA: TGTGCCAGCAGCTTATCCTACAATGAGCAGTTCTTC. V is TRBV7-2 and J is TRBJ2-1; D is undetermined. Germline CDR1 and CDR2: SGHTA and FQGNSA. V was shortened by 2 bases and J by 1 base, with 0 bases between the two germline ends. The CDR3 runs 12 residues.

The gene calls are TRBV5-1 and TRBJ1-4; a possible D gene is TRBD1 (6 bases). V dropped 0 bases and J dropped 8 bases, with 11 bases sitting between them. The CDR3 runs 14 residues. From germline, CDR1 is SGHRS and CDR2 YFSETQ. The CDR3 nucleotides read TGCGCCAGCAGCTTGGCGGGGGCGTTGGAAAAACTGTTTTTT. Its protein is CASSLAGALEKLFF. Together with reference TRBV5-1 and TRBJ1-4, the CDR3 gives the full variable domain: KAGVTQTPRYLIKTRGQQVTLSCSPISGHRSVSWYQQTPGQGLQFLFEYFSETQRNKGNFPGRFSGRQFSNSRSEMNVSTLELGDSALYLCASSLAGALEKLFFGSGTQLSVL.

The chain combines TRBV4-3 with TRBJ2-5, with D perhaps matching TRBD1 (7 bases). Between the trimmed V and J ends, which lost 1 base and 8 bases, there was a span of 23 bases. This CDR3 contains 17 residues. Germline V gene sequence: CDR1 LGHNA, CDR2 YSLEER. The CDR3 DNA is TGCGCCAGCAGCCAAGTCCGCGGGACAGCTTCCTTCAGAACCCAGTACTTC. Its protein is CASSQVRGTASFRTQYF.

V gene TRBV6-5 combines with J gene TRBJ1-1; D ambiguous. Looked up from germline, CDR1 is MNHEY and CDR2 is SVGAGI. This CDR3 has 11 residues. V was trimmed by 10 bases and J by 1 base, leaving 7 bases between them. In DNA, the CDR3 is TGTGCCATTTTTCCGAACACTGAAGCTTTCTTT. Its translation is CAIFPNTEAFF.

This clone showed up just once. The rearrangement joins TRBV30 to TRBJ2-7; D not resolved. This CDR3 has 12 residues. The V gene lost 3 bases and the J gene lost 4 bases, with 10 bases spanning the gap. Germline CDR1 and CDR2: GTSNPN and SVGIG (reference sequence). In DNA, the CDR3 is TGTGCCTGGAGCGAAAGGAGTTACGAGCAGTACTTC. This encodes CAWSERSYEQYF.

This chain links TRBV11-3 with TRBJ1-1; no clear D gene. The length of the CDR3 is 13 residues. Trimming cost V 4 bases and J 2 bases, with 8 bases left between them. Germline loops: CDR1 SGHNT, CDR2 YENEEA. The CDR3 DNA reads as TGTGCCAGCAGCTCAGGATCTAACACTGAAGCTTTCTTT. Translating gives CASSSGSNTEAFF.

The chain is built from TRBV5-6 and TRBJ1-2, with D unresolved. CDR1 is SGHDT, CDR2 YYEEEE, per germline. The CDR3 is made up of 16 amino acids. V lost 3 bases and J 8 bases, leaving 23 bases between the germline ends. CDR3 sequence reads: CASSYVDAGEIQGYTF. The CDR3, as DNA: TGTGCCAGCAGCTACGTTGATGCGGGAGAGATTCAAGGCTACACCTTC.